This T cell receptor (beta chain) was identified during a study of T cell responses to AZD1222 COVID-19 vaccine. Trimming shortened V by 6 bases and J by 6 bases, and 11 bases separated the two germline ends. Germline V gene sequence: CDR1 MNHEY, CDR2 SVGAGI. The CDR3 totals 12 residues. Clones were sequenced by immunoSEQ multiplex PCR, and TCRdb holds only the in-frame ones, with some missing. The sample lists 180,000 or so clones; approximately 90% were seen once. This receptor was obtained from an adult who received the AZD1222 COVID-19 vaccine. The chain couples TRBV6-5 to TRBJ1-1; possibly TRBD1 for D (5 bases). Sequencing used peripheral blood, obtained 28 days after the second AZD1222 dose. In DNA form, the CDR3 reads TGTGCCAGCAGCTTACGGGGCCCTGAAGCTTTCTTT. This gives the protein CASSLRGPEAFF.